A single sample gave rise to the 16 T cell receptor beta chains below, sequenced in a study of cytomegalovirus exposure and HLA in healthy donors. Generated by immunoSEQ multiplex PCR, the TCRdb table keeps only in-frame clones and is missing some. Of approximately 120,000 clones detected, approximately 94% appear once; the ten largest clones hold less than 1.5%. What was sequenced was PBMCs. The receptors were sampled from a woman aged 18-29 years in good health and CMV-seronegative.

The DNA for the CDR3 is TGTGCCAGTAGTCCCGTGTGGAGAAGCACTGAAGCTTTCTTT. Translation: CASSPVWRSTEAFF. The rearrangement uses TRBV19 and TRBJ1-1; D not resolved. This CDR3 spans 14 amino acids. CDR1 LNHDA and CDR2 SQIVND come from the germline V gene (reference sequence). Deletions cut 5 bases from V and 4 bases from J, with 14 bases between.

Only one count was recorded for this clone. The chain couples TRBV2 to TRBJ1-1; possible D gene TRBD1, 5 bases. The germline V gene has CDR1 SNHLY and CDR2 FYNNEI. CDR3 size: 14 residues. V lost 8 bases and J lost 1, with 14 bases in between. CDR3 loop: CASHPRQTNTEAFF. CDR3 bases: TGTGCCAGCCACCCGAGACAGACGAACACTGAAGCTTTCTTT.

The sample holds one count of this clone. The gene calls are TRBV6-5 and TRBJ1-3; perhaps TRBD1 as D (5 bases). V was clipped by 2 bases and J by 3 bases, with 14 bases between them. CDR1 MNHEY and CDR2 SVGAGI come from the germline V gene. The CDR3 consists of 16 residues. The CDR3 DNA reads as TGTGCCAGCAGTTACGAGGTGGGGGGTCGTGGAAACACCATATATTTT. This translates into CASSYEVGGRGNTIYF.

V usage is TRBV28 and J usage is TRBJ1-2, with 7 bases matching TRBD1. The CDR3 runs 14 residues. The germline gives CDR1 MDHEN, CDR2 SYDVKM. Germline trimming cut 1 base from V and 4 bases from J; bases unmatched to any gene: 3. The DNA for the CDR3 is TGTGCCAGCAGTTTATCGACAGGGCCCTATGGCTACACCTTC. Protein sequence: CASSLSTGPYGYTF.

The J gene is TRBJ2-3, the V gene TRBV27; D remains ambiguous. Germline CDR1 and CDR2: MNHEY and SMNVEV (reference sequence). V dropped 10 bases and J dropped 2 bases, with 7 bases sitting between them. CDR3 length: 11 amino acids. The CDR3 is CATPYTDTQYF. The CDR3 coding sequence is TGTGCCACCCCGTACACAGATACGCAGTATTTT.

The DNA of the CDR3 is TGTGCCAGCAGTGGACCGGGGGGTTTGCGGGACGAGCAGTACTTC. Translation gives CASSGPGGLRDEQYF. The chain is built from TRBV2 and TRBJ2-7; 7 bases line up with TRBD2. CDR1 SNHLY and CDR2 FYNNEI come from the germline V gene. CDR3 length: 15 amino acids. The V gene end was trimmed by 4 bases and the J gene end by 5 bases; junction bases not matched to a gene: 11.

V is TRBV28 and J is TRBJ1-2; D is uncertain. Trimming stripped 8 bases from V and 6 bases from J, with 10 bases between. Germline V gives CDR1 MDHEN, CDR2 SYDVKM. The CDR3 length is 11 residues. The CDR3 region is CASPPPDGYTF. In nucleotides, the CDR3 is TGTGCCAGCCCCCCCCCAGATGGCTACACCTTC.

The chain employs TRBV5-1 and TRBJ2-3; 11 positions match TRBD2. Unmatched junction bases numbered 15, after V lost 3 bases and J lost 3 bases. The CDR3 is 19 residues long. Germline CDR1 SGHRS, CDR2 YFSETQ. CDR3 nucleotides: TGCGCCAGCAGCTCGGATTACTCAGGACTAGCGGGTCAGACAGATACGCAGTATTTT. It is translated as CASSSDYSGLAGQTDTQYF.

This chain connects TRBV2 to TRBJ2-3; D unclear. Trimming left V 8 bases short and J 2 bases short, with 14 bases between. This CDR3 has 14 amino acids. Per germline, CDR1 SNHLY and CDR2 FYNNEI. In DNA, the CDR3 is TGTGCCAGCTCCAAGCTGGTTCTCACAGATACGCAGTATTTT. Translating gives CASSKLVLTDTQYF.

On this clone: Other DNA variants within this sample encode the same CDR3. The gene calls are TRBV7-9 and TRBJ2-2; D ambiguous. The CDR3 is made up of 14 amino acids. The germline V gene encodes CDR1 SEHNR and CDR2 FQNEAQ (reference sequence). Trimming shortened V by 5 bases and J by 1 base, and 8 bases separated the two germline ends. The DNA for the CDR3 is TGTGCCAGCAGCCTTAACAGGAACACCGGGGAGCTGTTTTTT. It specifies CASSLNRNTGELFF.

This clone showed up just once. The chain couples TRBV6-6 to TRBJ2-3; D gene ambiguous. The ends were cut back, 6 bases at V and 0 bases at J, with 10 bases in the middle. Germline V lookup: CDR1 MNHNY, CDR2 SVGAGI (reference sequence). The CDR3 runs 14 residues. CDR3 DNA sequence: TGTGCCAGCAGCTTGACACTTAGCACAGATACGCAGTATTTT. It codes for CASSLTLSTDTQYF.

The CDR3 DNA follows: TGTGCCAGCAGCAAGTCGGGACAGGGAAGTGAAAAACTGTTTTTT. Amino acids: CASSKSGQGSEKLFF. V usage is TRBV21-1 and J usage is TRBJ1-4; the D segment call TRBD1 is taken from the table without a DNA check. TRBV21-1 is flagged as a pseudogene. The CDR3 runs to 15 residues.

The chain couples TRBV5-1 to TRBJ2-7; maybe TRBD2 (5 bases). V was shortened by 0 bases and J by 0 bases, with 13 bases between the two germline ends. This CDR3 region has 16 residues. Germline-derived CDR1 and CDR2 are SGHRS and YFSETQ. CDR3 sequence (DNA): TGCGCCAGCAGCTTGGGAGCCACGGGGTCCTCCTACGAGCAGTACTTC. It specifies CASSLGATGSSYEQYF. Variable domain in full (rest from reference TRBV5-1 and TRBJ2-7): KAGVTQTPRYLIKTRGQQVTLSCSPISGHRSVSWYQQTPGQGLQFLFEYFSETQRNKGNFPGRFSGRQFSNSRSEMNVSTLELGDSALYLCASSLGATGSSYEQYFGPGTRLTVT.

The rearrangement links TRBV9 to TRBJ2-1; D may be TRBD2 (6 bases). V lost 3 bases and J 5 bases, leaving 6 bases between the germline ends. The CDR3 consists of 12 residues. CDR1 is SGDLS, CDR2 YYNGEE, per germline. The DNA for the CDR3 is TGTGCCAGCAGCGGGACTAACAATGAGCAGTTCTTC. The encoded protein is CASSGTNNEQFF.

This chain uses TRBV4-1 with TRBJ1-5; unclear D gene. The CDR3 spans 16 residues. The V end was cut by 0 bases, the J end by 4 bases, with 13 bases between. The germline V gene encodes CDR1 MGHRA and CDR2 YSYEKL. This CDR3 is CASSQDQWQANQPQHF. For the CDR3, the DNA is TGCGCCAGCAGCCAAGATCAATGGCAGGCAAATCAGCCCCAGCATTTT.

The chain has TRBV6-5 and TRBJ2-2; D possibly corresponds to TRBD2 (5 bases). The germline V and J ends were trimmed by 0 bases and 1 base, with 9 bases remaining between them. From germline, CDR1 is MNHEY and CDR2 SVGAGI. The CDR3 loop spans 16 amino acids. The CDR3 DNA reads TGTGCCAGCAGTTACTCCCTAGCCAGGAACACCGGGGAGCTGTTTTTT. This codes for CASSYSLARNTGELFF.